This TCR beta chain is drawn from a study of response to subunit inactivated influenza vaccine. Trimming took off 6 bases at V and 0 bases at J, with 9 bases between the two ends. The CDR3 is 13 residues long. Germline CDR1 and CDR2: DFQATT and SNEGSKA (reference sequence). This clonotype was recorded a few times. Each CDR3 protein is one row after TCRdb ran MiXCR on the RT-PCR reads. The sample yields fewer than 600,000 distinct CDR3 sequences, around 7.7% seen once. The sequenced sample was PBMCs from blood, obtained less than 30 months after vaccination. The sequence came from a man aged 50 to 69 who received an inactivated influenza vaccine. This sequence joins TRBV20-1 and TRBJ2-1; a possible D gene is TRBD2 (6 bases). CDR3 protein: CSAISGSYNEQFF. The CDR3 DNA sequence: TGCAGTGCGATTAGCGGCTCCTACAATGAGCAGTTCTTC.